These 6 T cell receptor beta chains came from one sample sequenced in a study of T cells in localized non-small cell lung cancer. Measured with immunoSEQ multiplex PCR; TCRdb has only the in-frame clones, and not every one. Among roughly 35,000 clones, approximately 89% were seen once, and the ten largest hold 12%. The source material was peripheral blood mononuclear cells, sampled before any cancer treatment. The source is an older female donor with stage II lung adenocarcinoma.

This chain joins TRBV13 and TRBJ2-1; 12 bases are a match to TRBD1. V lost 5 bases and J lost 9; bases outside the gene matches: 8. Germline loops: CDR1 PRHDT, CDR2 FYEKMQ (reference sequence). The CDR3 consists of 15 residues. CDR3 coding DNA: TGTGCCAGCAGCACGCCGGGACAGGGGGCAGGTGAGCAGTTCTTC. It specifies CASSTPGQGAGEQFF.

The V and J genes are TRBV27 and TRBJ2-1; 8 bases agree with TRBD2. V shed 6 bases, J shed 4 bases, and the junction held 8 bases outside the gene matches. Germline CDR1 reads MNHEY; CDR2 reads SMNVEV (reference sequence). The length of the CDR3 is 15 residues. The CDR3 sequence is CASSSSGRQYNEQFF. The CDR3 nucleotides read TGTGCCAGCAGCTCCAGCGGGAGACAGTACAATGAGCAGTTCTTC.

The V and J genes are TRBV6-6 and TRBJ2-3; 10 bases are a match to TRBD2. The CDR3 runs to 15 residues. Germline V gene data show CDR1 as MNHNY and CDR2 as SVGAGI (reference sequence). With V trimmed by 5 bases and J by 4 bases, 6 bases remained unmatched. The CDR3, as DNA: TGTGCCAGCAGTGGGGGAAGCGGGGGGGCAGATACGCAGTATTTT. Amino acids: CASSGGSGGADTQYF.

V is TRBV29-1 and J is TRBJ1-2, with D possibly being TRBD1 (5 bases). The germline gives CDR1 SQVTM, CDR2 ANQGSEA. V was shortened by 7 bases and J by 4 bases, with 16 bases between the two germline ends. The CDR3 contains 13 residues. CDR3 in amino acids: CSGQPLDGYGYTF. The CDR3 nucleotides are TGCAGCGGACAGCCTCTCGATGGCTATGGCTACACCTTC.

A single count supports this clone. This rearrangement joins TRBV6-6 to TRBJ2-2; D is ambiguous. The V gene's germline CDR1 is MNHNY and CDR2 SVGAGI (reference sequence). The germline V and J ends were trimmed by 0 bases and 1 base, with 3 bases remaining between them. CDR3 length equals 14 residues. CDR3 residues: CASSYSENTGELFF. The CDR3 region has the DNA TGTGCCAGCAGTTACTCAGAGAACACCGGGGAGCTGTTTTTT.

The CDR3 DNA is TGTGCCAGCAGTTACGGGGGGCACTACGAGCAGTACTTC. It codes for CASSYGGHYEQYF. This chain uses TRBV6-6 with TRBJ2-7; D may correspond to TRBD1 or TRBD2 (6 bases each). Deletions cut 2 bases from V and 3 bases from J, with 8 bases between. Per germline, CDR1 MNHNY and CDR2 SVGAGI (reference sequence). The length of the CDR3 is 13 residues.